The 28 T cell receptor beta chains listed next were all sequenced from one sample in a study of T cells in Graves' hyperthyroidism and ophthalmopathy. There were TCR beta CDR3 regions amplified from RNA transcripts. The primer set for the first-round RT-PCR of the TCR CDR3 was HTBI. TCRdb fed the multiplex PCR reads into MiXCR, producing one record per CDR3 protein. Of about 52,000 distinct CDR3 sequences listed, around half were seen once; the top ten hold approximately 9%. What was sequenced was blood. The receptors shown here come from a woman aged 45-65 years with Graves' ophthalmopathy.

This clonotype was seen once. J is TRBJ2-1 and V is TRBV2, with 8 bases identical to TRBD2. Germline CDR1 is SNHLY and CDR2 is FYNNEI. The CDR3 is 13 amino acids. After removal of 2 bases from V and 7 bases from J, the junction contained 1 base not matched to a gene. This CDR3 is CASSELAGNEQFF. CDR3 in DNA: TGTGCCAGCAGTGAACTAGCGGGTAATGAGCAGTTCTTC.

This chain uses TRBV20-1 with TRBJ2-7; 9 bases map to TRBD2. V lost 4 bases to trimming and J lost 6 bases; unmatched junction nucleotides: 10. This CDR3 is 14 amino acids long. CDR1 is DFQATT, CDR2 SNEGSKA, per germline (reference sequence). The CDR3 reads CSAKRASGETEQYF. The CDR3, as DNA: TGCAGTGCTAAAAGGGCTAGCGGGGAGACCGAGCAGTACTTC.

The chain combines TRBV6-1 with TRBJ1-4; TRBD1 matches at 11 bases. The V and J ends lost 6 bases and 13 bases, in that order; junction bases with no gene match: 4. Germline V gene lookup returns CDR1 MNHNS and CDR2 SASEGT. This CDR3 has 12 amino acids. The CDR3 spells CASRPGQGVLFF. CDR3 DNA sequence: TGTGCCAGCAGACCGGGACAGGGGGTACTGTTTTTT.

This clonotype was observed many times. The chain employs TRBV7-9 and TRBJ2-3, with D hard to call. V was trimmed by 2 bases and J by 0 bases, leaving 6 bases between them. The CDR3 contains 14 residues. Per germline, CDR1 SEHNR and CDR2 FQNEAQ (reference sequence). CDR3 residues: CASSLPQSTDTQYF. The CDR3 coding sequence is TGTGCCAGCAGCTTACCACAAAGCACAGATACGCAGTATTTT.

This clonotype occurred many times. V is TRBV24-1 and J is TRBJ2-2; D uncertain. Germline-derived CDR1 and CDR2 are KGHDR and SFDVKD. This CDR3 has 16 residues. Trimming took off 5 bases at V and 2 bases at J, with 14 bases between the two ends. The CDR3 here is CATSGPPPANTGELFF. The DNA of the CDR3 is TGTGCCACCAGTGGGCCCCCTCCTGCTAACACCGGGGAGCTGTTTTTT.

The genes are TRBV7-3 and TRBJ2-5; a possible D gene is TRBD2 (5 bases). This CDR3 region has 17 residues. Trimming stripped 7 bases from V and 5 bases from J, with 26 bases between. CDR1 is SGHTA, CDR2 FQGTGA, per germline. CDR3: CASTQGPLVARGETQYF. CDR3 bases: TGTGCCAGCACCCAAGGCCCCTTGGTGGCCCGCGGGGAGACCCAGTACTTC.

By frequency in the sample, this clonotype is medium-sized. The rearrangement uses TRBV24-1 and TRBJ2-3, with 9 bases lining up with TRBD2. The length of the CDR3 is 14 residues. Germline CDR1 reads KGHDR; CDR2 reads SFDVKD. J lost 1 base, V lost 9 bases, and 4 bases had no gene match. DNA of the CDR3: TGTGCCACCGTAGCGGGAGATGGCACAGATACGCAGTATTTT. This gives the protein CATVAGDGTDTQYF.

A remark on this clonotype: This is likely a read error, given that the CDR3 carries no conserved phenylalanine or tryptophan at its end. This chain uses TRBV7-9 with TRBJ1-2; 7 bases are shared with TRBD1. Germline V lookup: CDR1 SEHNR, CDR2 FQNEAQ (reference sequence). This CDR3 is 13 amino acids long. The trim removed 5 bases at V and 4 bases at J, leaving 4 bases unmatched. The CDR3, as DNA: TGTGCCAGCAGCCGACAGGGAGCCTATGGCTACACCCAC. The encoded protein is CASSRQGAYGYTH.

This clonotype has a count of ten or more. The chain couples TRBV29-1 to TRBJ1-2; D is possibly TRBD1 (5 bases). There are 14 residues in the CDR3. Germline V gene lookup returns CDR1 SQVTM and CDR2 ANQGSEA. Trimming removed 6 bases from V and 7 bases from J, with 21 bases in between. CDR3 bases: TGCAGCGTCCGTCACGGGGGTTCTTTGGGTGGCTACACCTTC. Its translation is CSVRHGGSLGGYTF.

This clonotype was counted ten times or more. The rearrangement uses TRBV9 and TRBJ1-1; D is ambiguous. CDR3 length: 13 residues. Germline assignment: CDR1 SGDLS and CDR2 YYNGEE. Trimming stripped 0 bases from V and 1 base from J, with 4 bases between. CDR3 protein: CASSVEGNTEAFF. The CDR3 coding sequence is TGTGCCAGCAGCGTAGAGGGGAACACTGAAGCTTTCTTT. The full variable domain, with the rest looked up from reference TRBV9 and TRBJ1-1, is DSGVTQTPKHLITATGQRVTLRCSPRSGDLSVYWYQQSLDQGLQFLIQYYNGEERAKGNILERFSAQQFPDLHSELNLSSLELGDSALYFCASSVEGNTEAFFGQGTRLTVV.

This clonotype showed up many times. J is TRBJ1-1 and V is TRBV10-1, with D unresolved. Trimming took 8 bases from V and 0 from J, leaving 10 bases between them. The CDR3 totals 13 residues. Germline CDR1 WNHNN, CDR2 SYGVQD (reference sequence). Written as DNA, the CDR3 is TGCGCCAGCGTTCCCGGTTTGAACACTGAAGCTTTCTTT. This sequence encodes CASVPGLNTEAFF.

In this sample, this clonotype turned up many times. The chain combines TRBV5-1 with TRBJ2-5; TRBD2 might be the D (5 bases). Germline lookup yields CDR1 SGHRS and CDR2 YFSETQ. Trimming took 0 bases from V and 4 from J, leaving 7 bases between them. This CDR3 is 13 amino acids long. In nucleotides, the CDR3 is TGCGCCAGCAGCTTGGTTGGAGGAGAGACCCAGTACTTC. This encodes CASSLVGGETQYF.

This CDR3 is CASSSSSGGTGELFF. The CDR3, as DNA: TGTGCCAGCAGCTCCTCTAGTGGAGGGACCGGGGAGCTGTTTTTT. The rearrangement joins TRBV11-1 to TRBJ2-2, with D possibly matching TRBD2 (6 bases). The CDR3 runs 15 residues. Germline CDR1 reads SGHAT; CDR2 reads FQDESV (reference sequence). Between the trimmed V and J ends, which lost 4 bases and 5 bases, there was a span of 14 bases.

This clonotype was seen many times. The chain couples TRBV6-5 to TRBJ1-6, with TRBD1 matching 7 bases. Germline CDR1 and CDR2: MNHEY and SVGAGI. The CDR3 has 15 residues. V lost 6 bases, J lost 6 bases, and 8 bases stayed unmatched. Here the CDR3 reads CASSPPGQVNSPLHF. The CDR3 DNA follows: TGTGCCAGCAGCCCCCCCGGACAGGTTAATTCACCCCTCCACTTT.

Sample share makes this clonotype medium-sized. V usage is TRBV24-1 and J usage is TRBJ1-1; 9 bases line up with TRBD1. Germline values: CDR1 KGHDR, CDR2 SFDVKD. V gave up 7 bases and J gave up 1 base; unmatched junction bases: 0. This CDR3 region has 13 residues. CDR3 sequence: CATRDRGNTEAFF. Written as DNA, the CDR3 is TGTGCCACCAGGGACAGGGGGAACACTGAAGCTTTCTTT.

There are many counts of this clonotype. The chain couples TRBV5-1 to TRBJ1-6; D possibly corresponds to TRBD1 (6 bases). CDR3 size: 15 residues. CDR1 SGHRS and CDR2 YFSETQ come from the germline V gene. Trimming cost V 0 bases and J 7 bases, with 11 bases left between them. The DNA of the CDR3 is TGCGCCAGCAGCTTGGTGAAGGGGGAAAATTCACCCCTCCACTTT. Its translation: CASSLVKGENSPLHF.

Written as DNA, the CDR3 is TGTGCCAGCAGTGAATTAGGGACTAGCGGAGCTAGCACAGATACGCAGTATTTT. Translation gives CASSELGTSGASTDTQYF. The genes are TRBV25-1 and TRBJ2-3, with 11 bases aligning to TRBD2. J lost 0 bases, V lost 1 base, and 6 bases had no gene match. Looked up from germline, CDR1 is MGHDK and CDR2 is SYGVNS. CDR3 length: 18 residues.

The chain carries TRBV4-1 and TRBJ2-7, with D tentatively TRBD1 (8 bases). CDR1 is MGHRA, CDR2 YSYEKL, per germline. The CDR3 extends over 13 amino acids. CDR3 residues: CAGSRQGRGEQYF. In nucleotides, the CDR3 is TGCGCAGGCAGCCGACAGGGGCGGGGGGAGCAGTACTTC.

The rearrangement links TRBV19 to TRBJ2-3, with D possibly being TRBD1 (6 bases). From germline, CDR1 is LNHDA and CDR2 SQIVND (reference sequence). The CDR3 runs to 13 residues. The V and J ends lost 5 bases and 2 bases respectively, with 8 bases between them. CDR3 protein: CASSDRLTDTQYF. CDR3 nucleotide sequence: TGTGCCAGTAGTGACAGGCTCACAGATACGCAGTATTTT. Complete variable domain (other parts from reference TRBV19 and TRBJ2-3): DGGITQSPKYLFRKEGQNVTLSCEQNLNHDAMYWYRQDPGQGLRLIYYSQIVNDFQKGDIAEGYSVSREKKESFPLTVTSAQKNPTAFYLCASSDRLTDTQYFGPGTRLTVL.

This clonotype has ten or more counts. CDR3 residues: CSARVPLSDNEKLFF. The CDR3 DNA is TGCAGTGCTAGAGTGCCCTTGTCTGATAATGAAAAACTGTTTTTT. The V and J genes are TRBV20-1 and TRBJ1-4; D uncertain. Trimming removed 1 base at V and 4 bases at J, with 13 bases between. Germline V lookup: CDR1 DFQATT, CDR2 SNEGSKA (reference sequence). CDR3 length: 15 residues.

This clonotype was seen at least ten times. V is TRBV11-1 and J is TRBJ1-1, with D maybe TRBD1 (5 bases). V was shortened by 4 bases and J by 0 bases, with 12 bases between the two germline ends. The germline CDR1 and CDR2 sequences are SGHAT and FQDESV (reference sequence). The CDR3 consists of 15 residues. CDR3 in amino acids: CASSWATAMNTEAFF. Written as DNA, the CDR3 is TGTGCCAGCAGCTGGGCGACAGCCATGAACACTGAAGCTTTCTTT.

In DNA form, the CDR3 reads TGTGCCAGCTGTTGGGCACAGGGTGACGAGACCCAGCATTTT. Its translation: CASCWAQGDETQHF. V and J are TRBV5-5 and TRBJ1-5, with a tentative D call TRBD1 (6 bases). CDR3 length: 14 amino acids. V dropped 7 bases and J dropped 11 bases, with 22 bases sitting between them. CDR1 SGHKS and CDR2 YYEKEE come from the germline V gene (reference sequence).

This clonotype appeared many times. The rearrangement uses TRBV9 and TRBJ2-7; 10 bases are shared with TRBD1. This CDR3 has 14 amino acids. Germline V gene lookup returns CDR1 SGDLS and CDR2 YYNGEE. Trimming at V came to 4 bases and at J to 2 bases, leaving 3 bases not matched to a gene. The CDR3 region has the DNA TGTGCCAGCAGCCCTGGACAGGGGGCCTACGAGCAGTACTTC. Translation gives CASSPGQGAYEQYF. Full variable domain (remainder filled in from reference TRBV9 and TRBJ2-7): DSGVTQTPKHLITATGQRVTLRCSPRSGDLSVYWYQQSLDQGLQFLIQYYNGEERAKGNILERFSAQQFPDLHSELNLSSLELGDSALYFCASSPGQGAYEQYFGPGTRLTVT.

The sample holds many counts of this clonotype. This chain joins TRBV6-6 and TRBJ2-7, with 14 nucleotides matching TRBD2. The CDR3 loop spans 18 amino acids. CDR1 and CDR2 from the germline V gene are MNHNY and SVGAGI (reference sequence). V lost 1 base to trimming and J lost 1 base; unmatched junction nucleotides: 6. CDR3 sequence reads: CASSYLRTSGRRSYEQYF. In nucleotides, the CDR3 is TGTGCCAGCAGTTACTTAAGGACTAGCGGGAGGAGGTCCTACGAGCAGTACTTC.

This clonotype was observed once. The chain is built from TRBV2 and TRBJ2-1, with TRBD2 matching over 8 bases. The trim removed 6 bases at V and 10 bases at J, leaving 17 bases unmatched. There are 16 residues in the CDR3. Germline V gene sequence: CDR1 SNHLY, CDR2 FYNNEI. CDR3 DNA: TGTGCCAGCAGCCAAGGACTAGCTCCTATCGAGAGAGAGCAGTTCTTC. This codes for CASSQGLAPIEREQFF.

There are many counts of this clonotype. V usage is TRBV7-9 and J usage is TRBJ1-4; the match to TRBD1 covers 8 bases. The CDR3 is 15 amino acids. The J segment lost 3 bases and the V segment lost 5 bases, leaving 5 bases of the junction unmatched. Germline V gene sequence: CDR1 SEHNR, CDR2 FQNEAQ (reference sequence). In nucleotides, the CDR3 is TGTGCCAGCAGCAGGGACAGGTTTGCTAATGAAAAACTGTTTTTT. Translating gives CASSRDRFANEKLFF.

This sequence joins TRBV12-3 or TRBV12-4 and TRBJ2-5; 8 nucleotides line up with TRBD2. The CDR3 is 13 amino acids. V lost 5 bases, J lost 5 bases, and 4 bases stayed unmatched. CDR3 in amino acids: CASSPGLGETQYF. CDR3 sequence (DNA): TGTGCCAGCAGTCCGGGACTAGGGGAGACCCAGTACTTC.

This clonotype was found many times. J is TRBJ2-5 and V is TRBV7-6; D unresolved. The CDR3 spans 18 residues. V was shortened by 2 bases and J by 5 bases, with 24 bases between the two germline ends. The V gene's germline CDR1 is SGHVS and CDR2 FNYEAQ. CDR3 DNA: TGTGCCAGCAGCTTAAATCCCGGAGTTGTCATTTTTTCGGAGACCCAGTACTTC. This sequence encodes CASSLNPGVVIFSETQYF.